A single sample is the source of the 31 T cell receptor beta chains below, sequenced in a study of cytomegalovirus exposure and HLA in healthy donors. PCR employed 60 Vbeta and 13 Jbeta primers. Measured with immunoSEQ multiplex PCR; TCRdb has only the in-frame clones, and not every one. Among about 140,000 clones listed, approximately 80% were seen once. The sequencing sample was made of PBMCs. Source of these receptors: a man aged 35 to 55 in good health and CMV-seronegative.

This chain connects TRBV27 to TRBJ1-1; TRBD1 agrees at 12 bases. V was clipped by 4 bases and J by 1 base; unmatched bases: 4. This CDR3 spans 16 amino acids. The germline V gene has CDR1 MNHEY and CDR2 SMNVEV (reference sequence). The CDR3 DNA is TGTGCCAGCAGTTCCCTGGGACAGGGGGCGAACACTGAAGCTTTCTTT. Translating it yields CASSSLGQGANTEAFF.

The rearrangement links TRBV7-2 to TRBJ1-1; tentative D call: TRBD1 (5 bases). V was trimmed by 0 bases and J by 7 bases, leaving 6 bases between them. Germline CDR1 and CDR2: SGHTA and FQGNSA. This CDR3 has 12 residues. The CDR3 reads CASSLATGEAFF. The CDR3 coding sequence is TGTGCCAGCAGCTTAGCAACAGGTGAAGCTTTCTTT.

The chain uses TRBV15 and TRBJ2-5; 9 bases agree with TRBD1. The last part of the DNA fits TRBJ2-7 better; the J call may be wrong. CDR1 is LNHNV and CDR2 is YYDKDF in the germline V gene (reference sequence). The CDR3 length is 14 residues. The CDR3 spells CATSDYRGLAEQYF. Written as DNA, the CDR3 is TGTGCCACCAGCGATTACAGGGGGCTGGCCGAGCAGTACTTC.

The chain carries TRBV29-1 and TRBJ2-5; D gene ambiguous. The tail of the sequence fits TRBJ2-7 better, so the J call may be wrong. CDR3 length: 12 amino acids. Germline CDR1 is SQVTM and CDR2 is ANQGSEA. The chain's CDR3 is CSALGASYEQYF. The CDR3 nucleotides read TGCAGCGCCCTAGGAGCCTCCTACGAGCAGTACTTC.

This rearrangement joins TRBV5-6 to TRBJ2-1, with D perhaps matching TRBD2 (6 bases). CDR3 length equals 15 residues. V lost 4 bases and J 7 bases, leaving 18 bases between the germline ends. Germline assignment: CDR1 SGHDT and CDR2 YYEEEE. CDR3 nucleotides: TGTGCCAGCAGCCCCCGGGACTCAGGCAGGAATGAGCAGTTCTTC. It yields the protein CASSPRDSGRNEQFF.

This chain uses TRBV5-4 with TRBJ1-2, with a tentative D call TRBD1 (5 bases). V was shortened by 4 bases and J by 1 base, with 17 bases between the two germline ends. The CDR3 has 16 amino acids. Germline CDR1 is SGHNT and CDR2 is YYREEE (reference sequence). For the CDR3, the DNA is TGTGCCAGCAGCGCAAAGACAGCCCGCCTTAACTATGGCTACACCTTC. Translated, it gives CASSAKTARLNYGYTF.

This chain joins TRBV4-1 and TRBJ2-3, with TRBD2 identical over 7 bases. V lost 0 bases and J lost 5; bases outside the gene matches: 5. Germline V gene sequence: CDR1 MGHRA, CDR2 YSYEKL. This CDR3 contains 15 residues. The CDR3 reads CASSQDRAGEDTQYF. As DNA, the CDR3 is TGCGCCAGCAGCCAAGATCGGGCGGGGGAAGATACGCAGTATTTT.

The chain has TRBV6-4 and TRBJ2-1; 9 positions agree with TRBD1. CDR1 and CDR2 (germline): MRHNA, SNTAGT. This CDR3 has 15 amino acids. V trimming: 3 bases; J trimming: 8 bases; junction bases outside the gene matches: 8. This chain's CDR3 is CASSEGQGKGDEQFF. In DNA form, the CDR3 reads TGTGCCAGCAGTGAGGGACAGGGTAAGGGCGATGAGCAGTTCTTC.

The V gene is TRBV7-2, the J gene TRBJ1-3; D uncertain. The CDR3 length is 15 residues. V lost 1 base and J 4 bases, leaving 11 bases between the germline ends. Germline CDR1 reads SGHTA; CDR2 reads FQGNSA. The CDR3 bases are TGTGCCAGCAGCTTAGGTGAGGTGTCCGGAAACACCATATATTTT. Amino acid sequence: CASSLGEVSGNTIYF.

The chain combines TRBV14 with TRBJ2-3; the match to TRBD2 covers 8 bases. This CDR3 is built from 16 residues. Germline CDR1 SGHDN, CDR2 FVKESK. Trimming removed 5 bases from V and 4 bases from J; junction bases left unmatched: 11. In DNA, the CDR3 is TGTGCCAGCAGCTCGAGGCGGGGGGCCAGTGCAGATACGCAGTATTTT. Amino acids: CASSSRRGASADTQYF. Variable domain in full (rest from reference TRBV14 and TRBJ2-3): EAGVTQFPSHSVIEKGQTVTLRCDPISGHDNLYWYRRVMGKEIKFLLHFVKESKQDESGMPNNRFLAERTGGTYSTLKVQPAELEDSGVYFCASSSRRGASADTQYFGPGTRLTVL.

This chain links TRBV11-2 with TRBJ1-4; D is ambiguous. V was shortened by 1 base and J by 0 bases, with 6 bases between the two germline ends. Germline CDR1 is SGHAT and CDR2 is FQNNGV. CDR3 length equals 15 residues. CDR3 coding DNA: TGTGCCAGCAGCTTAGCCCATGCAACTAATGAAAAACTGTTTTTT. It translates to CASSLAHATNEKLFF. The complete variable domain, with remaining parts taken from reference TRBV11-2 and TRBJ1-4, reads EAGVAQSPRYKIIEKRQSVAFWCNPISGHATLYWYQQILGQGPKLLIQFQNNGVVDDSQLPKDRFSAERLKGVDSTLKIQPAKLEDSAVYLCASSLAHATNEKLFFGSGTQLSVL.

V gene TRBV6-1 combines with J gene TRBJ2-1, with TRBD2 matching over 8 bases. The CDR3 is 16 residues long. The germline V gene encodes CDR1 MNHNS and CDR2 SASEGT. The J segment lost 3 bases and the V segment lost 2 bases, leaving 6 bases of the junction unmatched. CDR3 sequence reads: CASSERAGVDYNEQFF. The CDR3 DNA reads as TGTGCCAGCAGTGAACGAGCGGGGGTTGACTACAATGAGCAGTTCTTC.

This clone was found once. The chain couples TRBV15 to TRBJ1-5; D unclear. Germline loops: CDR1 LNHNV, CDR2 YYDKDF (reference sequence). The CDR3 loop spans 16 amino acids. The V gene lost 7 bases and the J gene lost 2 bases, with 18 bases spanning the gap. The CDR3, as DNA: TGTGCCACCACCCCGGGGAGGCAGGAGGGCAATCAGCCCCAGCATTTT. This codes for CATTPGRQEGNQPQHF.

This chain uses TRBV9 with TRBJ2-1, with a weak D call TRBD1 (5 bases). The CDR3 spans 15 residues. CDR1 is SGDLS, CDR2 YYNGEE, per germline. V dropped 0 bases and J dropped 5 bases, with 12 bases sitting between them. The CDR3 is CASSVVGRANNEQFF. In nucleotides, the CDR3 is TGTGCCAGCAGCGTAGTAGGCAGGGCTAACAATGAGCAGTTCTTC.

J is TRBJ1-6 and V is TRBV7-9, with no clear D. V lost 5 bases to trimming and J lost 3 bases, with 11 bases between them. There are 15 residues in the CDR3. Germline CDR1 and CDR2: SEHNR and FQNEAQ (reference sequence). In DNA form, the CDR3 reads TGTGCCAGCAGCGCAGGACTGATCTATAATTCACCCCTCCACTTT. It yields the protein CASSAGLIYNSPLHF.

The chain links TRBV6-6 to TRBJ2-7; 8 nucleotides line up with TRBD1. Per the germline V gene, CDR1 is MNHNY and CDR2 is SVGAGI (reference sequence). This CDR3 contains 14 residues. The ends lost 6 bases at V and 0 bases at J; junction bases unmatched: 4. The CDR3 is CASRKGQVSYEQYF. The DNA of the CDR3 is TGTGCCAGCAGGAAGGGACAGGTCTCCTACGAGCAGTACTTC.

The chain joins TRBV30 to TRBJ1-4; 7 bases line up with TRBD1. Germline assignment: CDR1 GTSNPN and CDR2 SVGIG (reference sequence). This CDR3 is built from 14 residues. The V and J ends lost 7 bases and 4 bases, in that order; junction bases with no gene match: 9. CDR3 sequence: CASSPGTVNEKLFF. In DNA form, the CDR3 reads TGTGCCTCGTCCCCCGGGACAGTTAATGAAAAACTGTTTTTT.

This clone was recorded a few times. Here the CDR3 omits its conserved ending phenylalanine or tryptophan, so a read error is the likely source. The chain uses TRBV28 and TRBJ1-1, with D possibly being TRBD1 (6 bases). Germline-derived CDR1 and CDR2 are MDHEN and SYDVKM. The V end lost 7 bases, the J end lost 2 bases, and 11 bases lay between the germline ends. This CDR3 comprises 13 residues. The chain's CDR3 is CASTRDKNTEAFV. The DNA of the CDR3 is TGTGCCAGCACCCGGGACAAAAACACTGAAGCTTTCGTT.

The V call is TRBV7-2, the J call TRBJ2-3; 9 nucleotides line up with TRBD1. V dropped 5 bases and J dropped 0; count of bases not matched to a gene: 6. Per germline, CDR1 SGHTA and CDR2 FQGNSA. The CDR3 is 16 amino acids. The CDR3 bases are TGTGCCAGCAGCAGTACTGGGACAGGGAGCACAGATACGCAGTATTTT. Translated, it gives CASSSTGTGSTDTQYF.

The chain joins TRBV2 to TRBJ2-5; D is unclear. Looked up from germline, CDR1 is SNHLY and CDR2 is FYNNEI. V dropped 7 bases and J dropped 5 bases, with 8 bases sitting between them. This CDR3 comprises 11 residues. The CDR3 is CASTMRETQYF. CDR3 DNA sequence: TGTGCCAGCACCATGAGGGAGACCCAGTACTTC. The full variable domain, with the rest looked up from reference TRBV2 and TRBJ2-5, is EPEVTQTPSHQVTQMGQEVILRCVPISNHLYFYWYRQILGQKVEFLVSFYNNEISEKSEIFDDQFSVERPDGSNFTLKIRSTKLEDSAMYFCASTMRETQYFGPGTRLLVL.

This clone was detected only once. The same CDR3 can be traced to other DNA sequences in this sample. The chain carries TRBV6-5 and TRBJ2-3; 9 positions match TRBD2. Germline V lookup: CDR1 MNHEY, CDR2 SVGAGI. The trim removed 4 bases at V and 4 bases at J, leaving 9 bases unmatched. This CDR3 has 16 amino acids. CDR3 in amino acids: CASSSGRGGLADTQYF. The CDR3 bases are TGTGCCAGCAGTTCGGGGCGGGGGGGCCTGGCAGATACGCAGTATTTT.

In this sample, this clone turned up a few times. J is TRBJ2-5 and V is TRBV6-1, with 7 bases fitting TRBD1. Germline V CDR1 and CDR2: MNHNS, SASEGT. The CDR3 spans 15 residues. With V trimmed by 2 bases and J by 1 base, 4 bases remained unmatched. This CDR3 is CASSERNRGQETQYF. CDR3 sequence (DNA): TGTGCCAGCAGTGAACGTAACAGGGGCCAAGAGACCCAGTACTTC.

The V call is TRBV18, the J call TRBJ1-1, with 7 bases that match TRBD1. V lost 4 bases to trimming and J lost 0 bases; unmatched junction nucleotides: 2. CDR1 is KGHSH and CDR2 is LQKENI in the germline V gene. The CDR3 has 14 residues. CDR3 region: CASSQQGMNTEAFF. DNA for the CDR3: TGTGCCAGCTCACAACAGGGGATGAACACTGAAGCTTTCTTT.

The gene calls are TRBV7-9 and TRBJ2-1; 7 nucleotides agree with TRBD2. J gave up 3 bases and V 5 bases, and 10 bases lay outside the gene matches. Germline V gene data show CDR1 as SEHNR and CDR2 as FQNEAQ (reference sequence). The CDR3 length is 16 residues. The CDR3 sequence: CASSPSGTELYNEQFF. The CDR3 bases are TGTGCCAGCAGCCCGAGCGGGACGGAACTCTACAATGAGCAGTTCTTC.

The DNA of the CDR3 is TGTGCCAGCAGCGCGCAGGGGTCGAACACTGAAGCTTTCTTT. Amino acid sequence: CASSAQGSNTEAFF. The V gene is TRBV7-3, the J gene TRBJ1-1; D is possibly TRBD1 (6 bases). There are 14 residues in the CDR3. Trimming left V 5 bases short and J 1 base short, with 11 bases between. The germline V gene has CDR1 SGHTA and CDR2 FQGTGA.

This clone was observed a few times. This sequence joins TRBV7-2 and TRBJ2-3; D is unresolved. There are 12 residues in the CDR3. V was cut by 2 bases and J by 9 bases, with 9 bases left in between. The germline V gene has CDR1 SGHTA and CDR2 FQGNSA. The CDR3 bases are TGTGCCAGCAGCTTACGATTCCAGACGCAGTATTTT. It yields the protein CASSLRFQTQYF.

For this clone: Germline is not matched at one junction end, which may reflect a read error. The chain combines TRBV25-1 with TRBJ2-6; 9 nucleotides line up with TRBD1. The CDR3 runs 18 residues. Germline V gene lookup returns CDR1 MGHDK and CDR2 SYGVNS. In DNA form, the CDR3 reads TGTGCCAGCGGATGGGGGGACAGGGCCCGCTCTGGGGCCAACGCCCTGACTTTC. This translates into CASGWGDRARSGANALTF. Together with reference TRBV25-1 and TRBJ2-6, the CDR3 gives the full variable domain: EADIYQTPRYLVIGTGKKITLECSQTMGHDKMYWYQQDPGMELHLIHYSYGVNSTEKGDLSSESTVSRIRTEHFPLTLESARPSHTSQYLCASGWGDRARSGANALTFGAGSRLTVL.

This chain uses TRBV6-4 with TRBJ2-1; possible D gene TRBD2, 6 bases. The CDR3 extends over 15 amino acids. Trimming cost V 4 bases and J 1 base, with 11 bases left between them. Germline V CDR1 and CDR2: MRHNA, SNTAGT. The CDR3 DNA sequence: TGTGCCAGCAGTGGCGGGGTGGGGTCCTACAATGAGCAGTTCTTC. Translated: CASSGGVGSYNEQFF.

The chain has TRBV18 and TRBJ1-5; a weak D match, TRBD1 (6 bases). This CDR3 has 16 residues. Trimming pared 6 bases from V and 1 base from J, leaving 16 bases between. The germline V gene has CDR1 KGHSH and CDR2 LQKENI. This chain's CDR3 is CASSVFKQGSNQPQHF. The DNA for the CDR3 is TGTGCCAGCTCGGTGTTTAAGCAGGGGAGCAATCAGCCCCAGCATTTT.

This clone has only one observation. The genes are TRBV11-2 and TRBJ2-1; TRBD1 might be the D (6 bases). Germline loops: CDR1 SGHAT, CDR2 FQNNGV. The V and J ends lost 5 bases and 9 bases respectively, with 17 bases between them. The CDR3 length is 14 residues. The CDR3 sequence: CASSHGSTRGEQFF. CDR3 in DNA: TGTGCCAGCAGCCACGGGTCCACCAGGGGTGAGCAGTTCTTC.

This chain uses TRBV2 with TRBJ2-5; D is possibly TRBD2 (6 bases). Per the germline V gene, CDR1 is SNHLY and CDR2 is FYNNEI. The length of the CDR3 is 15 residues. The V and J ends lost 3 bases and 5 bases respectively, with 16 bases between them. The DNA of the CDR3 is TGTGCCAGCAGTGAGGGGGGTCTGACATTGGAGACCCAGTACTTC. Protein product: CASSEGGLTLETQYF.